The 27 T cell receptor beta chains in this list originate from one sample, sequenced in a study of T cell changes during pregnancy in multiple sclerosis. TCRdb's table, derived via immunoSEQ multiplex PCR, lists solely in-frame clones and lacks some. The table has roughly 47,000 clones, around 94% seen once. The starting material was CD8+ T cells from peripheral blood mononuclear cells, obtained before pregnancy. Every receptor here comes from a female donor with multiple sclerosis, enrolled in a pregnancy study.

This clone was recorded once. The chain has TRBV27 and TRBJ1-5; possible D gene TRBD1, 6 bases. The V end lost 8 bases, the J end lost 2 bases, and 16 bases lay between the germline ends. The germline V gene has CDR1 MNHEY and CDR2 SMNVEV (reference sequence). The CDR3 is made up of 15 amino acids. For the CDR3, the DNA is TGTGCCAGCTCCGTGGCCCCAGGGGGCAATCAGCCCCAGCATTTT. It is translated as CASSVAPGGNQPQHF.

This clone came up once. The CDR3 DNA reads as TGTGCCAGCAGCGGCGGGACTAGCGCGTACAATGAGCAGTTCTTC. Residues: CASSGGTSAYNEQFF. The chain uses TRBV7-9 and TRBJ2-1, with TRBD2 identical over 10 bases. V shed 5 bases and J 4 bases; nucleotides not matched to a gene: 5. Germline CDR1 is SEHNR and CDR2 is FQNEAQ (reference sequence). The length of the CDR3 is 15 residues.

In its sample, this clone was seen once. The chain uses TRBV7-9 and TRBJ1-1; D uncertain. CDR3 length equals 15 residues. The germline gives CDR1 SEHNR, CDR2 FQNEAQ (reference sequence). V was trimmed by 1 base and J by 3 bases, leaving 12 bases between them. CDR3 nucleotides: TGTGCCAGCAGCTTAGGAGGGCGGGGAGACACTGAAGCTTTCTTT. As protein: CASSLGGRGDTEAFF.

This chain uses TRBV4-3 with TRBJ1-4; D remains unclear. V was clipped by 0 bases and J by 7 bases, with 6 bases between them. In germline, CDR1 is LGHNA, CDR2 YSLEER. The CDR3 consists of 13 residues. The DNA of the CDR3 is TGCGCCAGCAGCCAAGATTATGTTGAAAAACTGTTTTTT. Its translation: CASSQDYVEKLFF.

The V gene is TRBV7-2, the J gene TRBJ2-7; 9 bases fit TRBD1. Germline CDR1 reads SGHTA; CDR2 reads FQGNSA. V shed 5 bases and J 3 bases; nucleotides not matched to a gene: 2. The CDR3 totals 13 residues. CDR3: CASSPGQGYEQYF. In DNA form, the CDR3 reads TGTGCCAGCAGCCCGGGACAGGGCTACGAGCAGTACTTC.

The chain combines TRBV5-1 with TRBJ2-1; 8 bases match TRBD1. The ends lost 0 bases at V and 2 bases at J; junction bases unmatched: 4. This CDR3 comprises 16 residues. Germline V gene sequence: CDR1 SGHRS, CDR2 YFSETQ. CDR3 in amino acids: CASSLARDRTYNEQFF. CDR3 nucleotides: TGCGCCAGCAGCTTGGCTAGGGACAGGACCTACAATGAGCAGTTCTTC.

V usage is TRBV5-6 and J usage is TRBJ1-2, with TRBD1 matching over 8 bases. The germline V gene encodes CDR1 SGHDT and CDR2 YYEEEE. The CDR3 covers 15 residues. J gave up 4 bases and V 4 bases, and 9 bases lay outside the gene matches. The CDR3 spells CASSPELDRAYGYTF. For the CDR3, the DNA is TGTGCCAGCAGCCCCGAACTGGACAGGGCCTATGGCTACACCTTC.

This chain connects TRBV4-1 to TRBJ1-1; perhaps TRBD1 as D (5 bases). Trimming removed 1 base from V and 4 bases from J, with 10 bases in between. CDR3 length: 14 amino acids. CDR1 and CDR2 (germline): MGHRA, YSYEKL. The CDR3 sequence: CASSQGRGGTEAFF. The CDR3 bases are TGCGCCAGCAGCCAAGGCCGGGGGGGCACTGAAGCTTTCTTT.

The V and J genes are TRBV2 and TRBJ2-7; TRBD2 matches 8 bases. Trimming removed 6 bases from V and 0 bases from J; junction bases left unmatched: 7. This CDR3 is 15 amino acids long. Germline loops: CDR1 SNHLY, CDR2 FYNNEI. The CDR3 loop reads CASSRTSGGSYEQYF. CDR3 DNA sequence: TGTGCCAGCAGCCGTACTAGCGGAGGCTCCTACGAGCAGTACTTC.

V is TRBV28 and J is TRBJ2-7; D gene unclear. Germline V lookup: CDR1 MDHEN, CDR2 SYDVKM. Trimming left V 6 bases short and J 2 bases short, with 14 bases between. The CDR3 is made up of 14 amino acids. CDR3 sequence (DNA): TGTGCCAGCAGCCAACGCGGATGGCCCTACGAGCAGTACTTC. This encodes CASSQRGWPYEQYF.

V and J are TRBV4-1 and TRBJ2-5; D is unresolved. Gene TRBJ2-7 matches the end of the DNA better, so the J call may be wrong. The V gene's germline CDR1 is MGHRA and CDR2 YSYEKL. CDR3 length: 13 amino acids. In nucleotides, the CDR3 is TGCGCCAGCAGCCAAGAGGCTTACTACGAGCAGTACTTC. It is translated as CASSQEAYYEQYF.

This chain connects TRBV18 to TRBJ1-1; D not resolved. Trimming shortened V by 2 bases and J by 7 bases, and 8 bases separated the two germline ends. The germline gives CDR1 KGHSH, CDR2 LQKENI. CDR3 length: 12 residues. The CDR3 DNA sequence: TGTGCCAGCTCACCAGCCGGGAATGAAGCTTTCTTT. This sequence encodes CASSPAGNEAFF.

The chain couples TRBV16 to TRBJ1-1; 8 bases match TRBD1. The CDR3 runs 13 residues. Germline V gene sequence: CDR1 KGHSY, CDR2 FQNENV. After removal of 4 bases from V and 4 bases from J, the junction contained 2 bases not matched to a gene. DNA for the CDR3: TGTGCCAGCAGCCTGACAGGGGTCACTGAAGCTTTCTTT. Translation: CASSLTGVTEAFF.

The chain recombines TRBV30 with TRBJ1-2; 10 nucleotides line up with TRBD1. Germline assignment: CDR1 GTSNPN and CDR2 SVGIG (reference sequence). The ends lost 4 bases at V and 8 bases at J; junction bases unmatched: 7. CDR3 length equals 13 residues. The CDR3 reads CAWNGGTGEGYTF. CDR3 DNA: TGTGCCTGGAACGGGGGGACAGGGGAAGGCTACACCTTC.

This clone appeared a single time. The chain carries TRBV5-4 and TRBJ1-2; possibly TRBD1 for D (6 bases). V lost 2 bases to trimming and J lost 2 bases, with 13 bases between them. From germline, CDR1 is SGHNT and CDR2 YYREEE (reference sequence). The CDR3 covers 15 residues. CDR3: CASSLTGYGNYGYTF. The CDR3 DNA reads TGTGCCAGCAGCTTAACAGGGTACGGGAACTATGGCTACACCTTC.

The CDR3 bases are TGTGCCAGCAGTCTTGGACAGGGGGCCTACCTCTCGCTGGCTTTCTTT. This gives the protein CASSLGQGAYLSLAFF. This rearrangement joins TRBV28 to TRBJ1-1; TRBD1 aligns across 11 bases. V shed 5 bases, J shed 11 bases, and the junction held 16 bases outside the gene matches. Germline CDR1 reads MDHEN; CDR2 reads SYDVKM. The CDR3 is 16 amino acids.

This clone was observed a handful of times. This sequence joins TRBV6-4 and TRBJ2-2; D is unclear. Germline loops: CDR1 MRHNA, CDR2 SNTAGT. V was clipped by 0 bases and J by 5 bases, with 4 bases between them. The CDR3 totals 13 residues. The DNA for the CDR3 is TGTGCCAGCAGTGACTCGACAACCGGGGAGCTGTTTTTT. Its protein product is CASSDSTTGELFF.

V and J are TRBV4-1 and TRBJ2-7; D possibly corresponds to TRBD2 (6 bases). Germline values: CDR1 MGHRA, CDR2 YSYEKL. This CDR3 comprises 14 residues. The germline V and J ends were trimmed by 0 bases and 6 bases, with 12 bases remaining between them. This CDR3 is CASSQDRGSGEQYF. CDR3 DNA sequence: TGCGCCAGCAGCCAAGATCGTGGTAGCGGCGAGCAGTACTTC.

The rearrangement links TRBV7-2 to TRBJ2-2; 9 nucleotides match TRBD2. The trim removed 5 bases at V and 4 bases at J, leaving 8 bases unmatched. The CDR3 length is 16 residues. Looked up from germline, CDR1 is SGHTA and CDR2 is FQGNSA. CDR3 protein: CASSLLAGAPTGELFF. DNA for the CDR3: TGTGCCAGCAGCCTTTTAGCGGGAGCCCCCACCGGGGAGCTGTTTTTT.

This clone was picked up one time. The rearrangement joins TRBV27 to TRBJ2-7; TRBD1 matches at 9 bases. This CDR3 is 13 amino acids long. After removal of 8 bases from V and 5 bases from J, the junction contained 7 bases not matched to a gene. The V gene's germline CDR1 is MNHEY and CDR2 SMNVEV (reference sequence). The CDR3 spells CASVGTGLHEQYF. CDR3 DNA: TGTGCCAGCGTAGGGACAGGGCTCCACGAGCAGTACTTC.

This chain links TRBV19 with TRBJ2-2; a weak D match, TRBD1 (5 bases). The germline V gene encodes CDR1 LNHDA and CDR2 SQIVND (reference sequence). V lost 7 bases and J lost 5, with 11 bases in between. This CDR3 has 13 amino acids. The CDR3 is CASTQGQTGELFF. The CDR3, as DNA: TGTGCCAGTACCCAAGGACAAACCGGGGAGCTGTTTTTT.

This sequence joins TRBV18 and TRBJ1-1, with 8 bases aligning to TRBD1. V lost 6 bases, J lost 4 bases, and 10 bases stayed unmatched. CDR1 is KGHSH, CDR2 LQKENI, per germline. The CDR3 sequence is 15 residues long. The CDR3: CASSPETGDGTEAFF. CDR3 bases: TGTGCCAGCTCTCCAGAGACAGGGGACGGCACTGAAGCTTTCTTT.

The chain joins TRBV19 to TRBJ2-7; TRBD2 matches 10 bases. The length of the CDR3 is 15 residues. Germline-derived CDR1 and CDR2 are LNHDA and SQIVND (reference sequence). V gave up 6 bases and J gave up 0 bases; unmatched junction bases: 5. The CDR3 loop reads CASRELAGGSYEQYF. The CDR3, as DNA: TGTGCCAGTAGGGAATTAGCGGGAGGCTCCTACGAGCAGTACTTC.

The chain joins TRBV4-3 to TRBJ2-7; the match to TRBD1 covers 9 bases. The V gene end was trimmed by 3 bases and the J gene end by 2 bases; junction bases not matched to a gene: 5. The V gene's germline CDR1 is LGHNA and CDR2 YSLEER. This CDR3 is 15 amino acids long. The CDR3 sequence is CASSQGQGDAYEQYF. The CDR3 DNA sequence: TGCGCCAGCAGCCAGGGACAGGGTGACGCCTACGAGCAGTACTTC.

The rearrangement uses TRBV27 and TRBJ2-1, with TRBD2 identical over 7 bases. The V segment lost 5 bases and the J segment 6 bases; nucleotides outside the gene matches: 10. The CDR3 contains 15 residues. Per germline, CDR1 MNHEY and CDR2 SMNVEV (reference sequence). DNA of the CDR3: TGTGCCAGCAGTCTCCCGGGACTAAGCTTCAATGAGCAGTTCTTC. It codes for CASSLPGLSFNEQFF.

V is TRBV2 and J is TRBJ2-1, with 11 bases lining up with TRBD1. Germline V gene lookup returns CDR1 SNHLY and CDR2 FYNNEI. After removal of 2 bases from V and 3 bases from J, the junction contained 3 bases not matched to a gene. The CDR3 sequence is 16 residues long. The CDR3, as DNA: TGTGCCAGCAGTGAATCGGACAGGGGGCACTACAATGAGCAGTTCTTC. This encodes CASSESDRGHYNEQFF.

The V gene is TRBV21-1, the J gene TRBJ2-2; TRBD1 is the table's D call and was not checked against the DNA. TRBV21-1 is flagged as a pseudogene. This CDR3 spans 22 amino acids. The CDR3 reads CASSKANYRENRDRENTGELFF. The CDR3 region has the DNA TGTGCCAGCAGCAAGGCTAATTACCGAGAGAACCGGGACAGAGAGAACACCGGGGAGCTGTTTTTT.